The 20 T cell receptor beta chains presented below share a single source sample, sequenced in a study of blood T cell repertoires in COVID-19. The repertoire was sequenced with immunoSEQ multiplex PCR; TCRdb's copy has only in-frame clones and lacks some. Of some 130,000 clones listed, 85% to 90% are singletons. The sequenced sample was peripheral blood. The receptors shown here come from a man between 60 and 70 years old with COVID-19, enrolled during active disease.

CDR3 residues: CASSWGQGGDTQYF. DNA for the CDR3: TGTGCCAGCAGCTGGGGACAGGGGGGAGATACGCAGTATTTT. J is TRBJ2-3 and V is TRBV11-3, with 11 bases that match TRBD1. The junction had 2 bases not matched to a gene; V was cut back by 4 bases and J by 5 bases. Germline lookup yields CDR1 SGHNT and CDR2 YENEEA. The CDR3 totals 14 residues.

The chain is built from TRBV4-1 and TRBJ2-7; 10 bases map to TRBD1. The germline CDR1 and CDR2 sequences are MGHRA and YSYEKL. V shed 4 bases, J shed 2 bases, and the junction held 5 bases outside the gene matches. CDR3 length: 15 amino acids. The CDR3 DNA reads TGCGCCAGCAGCCTATCCGGGACAGGGGCCTACGAGCAGTACTTC. Translation gives CASSLSGTGAYEQYF.

J is TRBJ1-1 and V is TRBV7-6; 7 nucleotides line up with TRBD1. Losses at the gene ends were 1 base for V and 1 base for J; bases not matched to a gene: 6. This CDR3 is 16 amino acids long. Germline CDR1 is SGHVS and CDR2 is FNYEAQ. The CDR3 region has the DNA TGTGCCAGCAGCTTAGGACAGGGAAGGGGGAACACTGAAGCTTTCTTT. Protein: CASSLGQGRGNTEAFF.

V and J are TRBV3-1 (or the pseudogene TRBV3-2) and TRBJ2-3, with 8 bases that match TRBD1. Per germline, CDR1 LGHDT and CDR2 YNNKEL (reference sequence). This CDR3 has 16 amino acids. With V trimmed by 0 bases and J by 3 bases, 5 bases remained unmatched. CDR3 region: CASSQDRTGLTDTQYF. As DNA, the CDR3 is TGTGCCAGCAGCCAAGATAGGACAGGGTTGACAGATACGCAGTATTTT.

V and J are TRBV5-1 and TRBJ1-1; D not resolved. The CDR3 has 14 residues. From germline, CDR1 is SGHRS and CDR2 YFSETQ. V was shortened by 5 bases and J by 1 base, with 12 bases between the two germline ends. CDR3 loop: CASRLAAENTEAFF. DNA for the CDR3: TGCGCCAGCAGACTTGCGGCAGAGAACACTGAAGCTTTCTTT.

V is TRBV7-7 and J is TRBJ2-5; tentatively, D is TRBD2 (6 bases). The CDR3 sequence is 15 residues long. The V gene's germline CDR1 is SSHAT and CDR2 FNYEAQ (reference sequence). V gave up 3 bases and J gave up 3 bases, with 14 bases separating them. CDR3 DNA sequence: TGTGCCAGCAGCTTTAGCGGAGGGAAAGAAGAGACCCAGTACTTC. Protein sequence: CASSFSGGKEETQYF.

The chain employs TRBV7-2 and TRBJ2-7; D gene uncertain. V lost 3 bases to trimming and J lost 0 bases, with 6 bases between them. Germline CDR1 SGHTA, CDR2 FQGNSA. The CDR3 is 13 residues long. This CDR3 reads CASSFGGSYEQYF. The CDR3, as DNA: TGTGCCAGCAGCTTCGGCGGCTCCTACGAGCAGTACTTC.

J is TRBJ1-1 and V is TRBV10-3; TRBD1 matches 11 bases. The CDR3 covers 16 residues. V trimming: 4 bases; J trimming: 4 bases; junction bases outside the gene matches: 8. Germline CDR1 ENHRY, CDR2 SYGVKD. CDR3 protein: CAISGPGQGASTEAFF. DNA of the CDR3: TGTGCCATCAGTGGGCCCGGACAGGGGGCGAGCACTGAAGCTTTCTTT.

This chain joins TRBV3-1 (or the pseudogene TRBV3-2) and TRBJ2-1, with 7 nucleotides matching TRBD2. Germline assignment: CDR1 LGHDT and CDR2 YNNKEL (reference sequence). The V gene end was trimmed by 0 bases and the J gene end by 5 bases; junction bases not matched to a gene: 7. The CDR3 extends over 16 amino acids. The CDR3 sequence: CASSQDGRERDNEQFF. The CDR3 region has the DNA TGTGCCAGCAGCCAAGATGGGAGGGAAAGGGACAATGAGCAGTTCTTC.

The chain couples TRBV6-6 to TRBJ1-3; the D is unclear. Germline V gene lookup returns CDR1 MNHNY and CDR2 SVGAGI (reference sequence). V was trimmed by 6 bases and J by 7 bases, leaving 7 bases between them. CDR3 size: 11 residues. The CDR3 sequence: CASSPQNTIYF. The CDR3 bases are TGTGCCAGCAGCCCCCAGAACACCATATATTTT.

The chain employs TRBV5-1 and TRBJ1-2; TRBD1 matches 8 bases. CDR3 length equals 15 residues. With V trimmed by 4 bases and J by 4 bases, 9 bases remained unmatched. Germline values: CDR1 SGHRS, CDR2 YFSETQ. The CDR3 sequence is CASSPGTGGGYGYTF. CDR3 coding DNA: TGCGCCAGCAGCCCAGGGACAGGAGGTGGCTATGGCTACACCTTC.

The genes are TRBV29-1 and TRBJ2-5; maybe TRBD2 (7 bases). Germline assignment: CDR1 SQVTM and CDR2 ANQGSEA. Trimming took 0 bases from V and 5 from J, leaving 16 bases between them. The CDR3 runs 15 residues. The CDR3 reads CSVEDRGGIGETQYF. CDR3 DNA sequence: TGCAGCGTTGAAGATAGGGGGGGGATTGGGGAGACCCAGTACTTC.

The chain employs TRBV3-1 (or the pseudogene TRBV3-2) and TRBJ1-1; D is perhaps TRBD1 (5 bases). CDR3 length: 16 amino acids. Germline V gene lookup returns CDR1 LGHDT and CDR2 YNNKEL (reference sequence). The ends were cut back, 3 bases at V and 3 bases at J, with 17 bases in the middle. DNA for the CDR3: TGTGCCAGCAGCCAGGGGGGTATTCAGATGGACACTGAAGCTTTCTTT. The encoded protein is CASSQGGIQMDTEAFF.

The V and J genes are TRBV11-2 and TRBJ2-5; D possibly corresponds to TRBD2 (7 bases). Trimming removed 6 bases from V and 3 bases from J, with 17 bases in between. Germline assignment: CDR1 SGHAT and CDR2 FQNNGV. The CDR3 loop spans 15 amino acids. CDR3 loop: CASRFRGGSKETQYF. In nucleotides, the CDR3 is TGTGCCAGCAGGTTTAGGGGGGGTTCAAAAGAGACCCAGTACTTC. Full variable domain (rest looked up from reference TRBV11-2 and TRBJ2-5): EAGVAQSPRYKIIEKRQSVAFWCNPISGHATLYWYQQILGQGPKLLIQFQNNGVVDDSQLPKDRFSAERLKGVDSTLKIQPAKLEDSAVYLCASRFRGGSKETQYFGPGTRLLVL.

The V call is TRBV2, the J call TRBJ1-4; D is ambiguous. The CDR3 contains 15 residues. Between the trimmed V and J ends, which lost 1 base and 4 bases, there was a span of 10 bases. Germline V gene data show CDR1 as SNHLY and CDR2 as FYNNEI. CDR3 sequence reads: CASSEVTGYNEKLFF. Here the CDR3 DNA reads TGTGCCAGCAGTGAAGTGACTGGATATAATGAAAAACTGTTTTTT.

The gene calls are TRBV5-4 and TRBJ1-2, with D possibly TRBD1 on 6 matching bases. CDR3 length: 16 amino acids. The germline CDR1 and CDR2 sequences are SGHNT and YYREEE (reference sequence). Trimming pared 4 bases from V and 0 bases from J, leaving 16 bases between. In DNA form, the CDR3 reads TGTGCCAGCAGCCGGCGAGGGGGACTAGCTAACTATGGCTACACCTTC. Its protein is CASSRRGGLANYGYTF.

A single count supports this clone. V and J are TRBV19 and TRBJ1-3; D may be TRBD1 (5 bases). Germline V gives CDR1 LNHDA, CDR2 SQIVND (reference sequence). This CDR3 contains 14 residues. V lost 10 bases and J lost 4, with 17 bases in between. The chain's CDR3 is CATSSGPVGNTIYF. For the CDR3, the DNA is TGTGCCACCTCGTCAGGGCCGGTGGGAAACACCATATATTTT. Supplemented by reference TRBV19 and TRBJ1-3, the full variable domain reads DGGITQSPKYLFRKEGQNVTLSCEQNLNHDAMYWYRQDPGQGLRLIYYSQIVNDFQKGDIAEGYSVSREKKESFPLTVTSAQKNPTAFYLCATSSGPVGNTIYFGEGSWLTVV.

The V and J genes are TRBV5-1 and TRBJ2-7, with 15 bases identical to TRBD2. The germline gives CDR1 SGHRS, CDR2 YFSETQ. The V and J ends lost 3 bases and 5 bases, in that order; junction bases with no gene match: 12. This CDR3 has 18 residues. The CDR3 is CASSWGLAGGQRIHEQYF. The DNA for the CDR3 is TGCGCCAGCAGCTGGGGACTAGCGGGGGGTCAAAGGATCCACGAGCAGTACTTC.

V is TRBV29-1 and J is TRBJ2-1; D is undetermined. CDR3 length: 14 residues. Germline V gene lookup returns CDR1 SQVTM and CDR2 ANQGSEA. V was clipped by 6 bases and J by 6 bases, with 18 bases between them. CDR3 loop: CSVRLRPPGNEQFF. Here the CDR3 DNA reads TGCAGCGTCCGCCTCCGACCCCCGGGCAATGAGCAGTTCTTC.

This chain joins TRBV30 and TRBJ1-1; 7 bases agree with TRBD1. CDR1 GTSNPN and CDR2 SVGIG come from the germline V gene (reference sequence). The CDR3 is made up of 12 amino acids. After removal of 5 bases from V and 8 bases from J, the junction contained 8 bases not matched to a gene. The CDR3 sequence: CAWAAGGVEAFF. The CDR3 DNA reads TGTGCCTGGGCTGCAGGGGGTGTCGAAGCTTTCTTT.